This T cell receptor (beta chain) was observed in a study of T cell responses to AZD1222 COVID-19 vaccine (dated by TCRdb to the early 2020s). Broadly, across the study: A total of over 230 trial participants underwent TCR sequencing, of whom 200 to 220 received two doses of AZD1222 and some 26 received two doses of the MenACWY control vaccine. Enrollment into the trials was organized by age into subgroups of 18-55, 56-69 and 70-plus years, and those subgroups contained approximately 160, 26 and 62 TCR-sequenced participants, respectively.

This clone was found once. The target of this receptor is not known. The sample holds no much larger clone one base away, and base qualities are not on file. General findings and caveats noted by the study authors: The whole spike protein was spanned by vaccine-associated CD4 TCRs, and dominant responses were seen in regions 160-218 and 743-854. After two AZD1222 doses, both the breadth and the depth of spike-specific TCRs were significantly higher than at day 0 and than in MenACWY recipients. Participants were mostly white British, with more females than males. The authors suggested clonal diversity may have been underestimated. Nearly half of unique spike-specific TCRs reportedly recognized epitopes outside regions mutated in the B.1.351 and B.1.1.7 variants. Conclusions about previously exposed vaccinees are limited because only a handful of AZD1222 recipients were SARS-CoV-2 seropositive at baseline. In the small 56-69-year group, the increase in depth fell short of significance, most likely because of low power. Because no day 14 peak-response samples were available, repertoires were characterized only after the peak T cell response.

The time point tag for this specimen amounts to: about 28 days (+/-7) after the second vaccine dose. AZD1222 recipients whose second dose came at about 4 weeks and those whose second dose came at about 12 weeks were combined into one group, since spike-specific TCR depth and breadth did not differ between the two schedules. The vaccinee samples were drawn from two UK trials, COV001 and COV002, one of which was a single-blind randomized controlled phase 2/3 trial testing AZD1222 (ChAdOx1 nCoV-19) in healthy adults. Trial participant PBMC samples were collected at day 0 and day 28 after the second dose for TCRbeta chain sequencing. The CDR3 regions of human TCRbeta chains were analyzed by immunosequencing. The authors processed their data as follows. TCRs in the repertoires were compared against a reference library of SARS-CoV-2-specific TCRs that had been generated with the MIRA antigen-specificity platform. Breadth meant the fraction of unique TCRs that were SARS-CoV-2-associated, whereas depth meant the fraction of total T cells that were SARS-CoV-2-associated. Using the MIRA data, each spike-specific TCR was mapped to the spike region that the TCR reacts to and placed in a CD4 or CD8 class. Log10-transformed breadth and depth values were compared by one-way ANOVA with Sidak's multiple comparisons tests. TCRdb carries this immuneACCESS record with in-frame sequences only. Its versions omit some clonotypes, under half of them owing to an unresolved V gene in the studies checked, with the rest unexplained. Clonal size and the V and J genes are those of that table, whereas D and trimming came from the DNA. Across this sample there are 150,000 or so clones, with about 89% seen only once. Clones ranked in the top ten supply approximately 3.9% of the sample.

Specimen: peripheral blood, collected 28 days after the second AZD1222 dose. The TCR sequence derives from an adult who received the AZD1222 COVID-19 vaccine.

The nucleotide sequence is TGTGCCAGCAGCCAAGTCCGAGGGGGCTATGGCTACACCTTC. The encoded protein is CASSQVRGGYGYTF. The chain joins TRBV3-1 (or the pseudogene TRBV3-2) to TRBJ1-2; a weak D assignment points to TRBD1 (6 bases agree). CDR1 and CDR2 are drawn from the germline V gene (reference sequence): LGHDT, YNNKEL. The CDR3 covers 14 residues, taking in both the cysteine and the phenylalanine. Left in the record is the CDR3 DNA by itself, 42 bases read in frame from the first base. V sheds 1 base and J sheds 4 bases, leaving 10 bases between their ends.